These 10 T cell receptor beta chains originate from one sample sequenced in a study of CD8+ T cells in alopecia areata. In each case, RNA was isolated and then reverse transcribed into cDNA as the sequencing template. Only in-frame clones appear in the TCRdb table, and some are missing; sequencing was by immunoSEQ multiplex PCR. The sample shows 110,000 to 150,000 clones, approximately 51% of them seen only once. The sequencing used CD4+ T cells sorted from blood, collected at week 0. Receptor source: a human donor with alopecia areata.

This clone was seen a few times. For the CDR3, the DNA is TGTGCCAGCTCCCGACTAGCGGGAGAAGAGACCCAGTACTTC. Amino acids: CASSRLAGEETQYF. The chain carries TRBV27 and TRBJ2-5; 12 bases are shared with TRBD2. Per germline, CDR1 MNHEY and CDR2 SMNVEV (reference sequence). CDR3 length: 14 residues. V shed 8 bases and J 3 bases; nucleotides not matched to a gene: 4.

CDR3 nucleotide sequence: TGTGCCAGCAGTGAGGGGGCCAACGTCCTGACTTTC. Amino acid sequence: CASSEGANVLTF. The chain joins TRBV2 to TRBJ2-6; no clear D. The V gene's germline CDR1 is SNHLY and CDR2 FYNNEI. The CDR3 spans 12 residues. V was cut by 3 bases and J by 4 bases, with 1 base left in between.

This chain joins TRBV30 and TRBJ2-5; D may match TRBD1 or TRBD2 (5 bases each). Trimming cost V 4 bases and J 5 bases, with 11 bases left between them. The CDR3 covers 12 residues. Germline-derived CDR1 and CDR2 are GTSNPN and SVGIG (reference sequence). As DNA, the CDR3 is TGTGCCTGGACCGGGGCCGGCGAGACCCAGTACTTC. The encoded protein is CAWTGAGETQYF.

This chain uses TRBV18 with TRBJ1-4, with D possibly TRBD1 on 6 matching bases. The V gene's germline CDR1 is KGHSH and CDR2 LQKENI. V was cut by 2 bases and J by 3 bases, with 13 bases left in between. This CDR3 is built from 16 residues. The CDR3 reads CASSPLSGAANEKLFF. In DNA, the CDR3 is TGTGCCAGCTCACCATTGTCAGGGGCTGCTAATGAAAAACTGTTTTTT.

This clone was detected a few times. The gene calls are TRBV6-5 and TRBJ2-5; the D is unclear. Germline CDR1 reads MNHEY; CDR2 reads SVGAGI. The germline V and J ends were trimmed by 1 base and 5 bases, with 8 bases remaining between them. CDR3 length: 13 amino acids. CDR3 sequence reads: CASSYLVRETQYF. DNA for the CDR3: TGTGCCAGCAGTTACTTAGTCCGGGAGACCCAGTACTTC.

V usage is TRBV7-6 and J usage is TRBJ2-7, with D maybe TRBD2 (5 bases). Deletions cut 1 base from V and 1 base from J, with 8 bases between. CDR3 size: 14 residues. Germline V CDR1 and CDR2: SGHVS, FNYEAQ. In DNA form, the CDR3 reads TGTGCCAGCAGCTTAGGTCGGGGATCCTACGAGCAGTACTTC. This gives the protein CASSLGRGSYEQYF.

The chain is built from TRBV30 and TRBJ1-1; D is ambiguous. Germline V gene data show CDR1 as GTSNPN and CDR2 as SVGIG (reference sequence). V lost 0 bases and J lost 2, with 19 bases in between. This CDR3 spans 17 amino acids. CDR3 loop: CAWSVRWASNKNTEAFF. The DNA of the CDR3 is TGTGCCTGGAGTGTTCGCTGGGCCTCCAATAAAAACACTGAAGCTTTCTTT.

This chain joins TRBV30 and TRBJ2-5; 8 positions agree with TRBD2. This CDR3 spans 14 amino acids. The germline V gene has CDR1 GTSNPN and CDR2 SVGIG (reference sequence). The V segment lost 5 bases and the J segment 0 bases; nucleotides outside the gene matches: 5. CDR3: CAWLSGAYQETQYF. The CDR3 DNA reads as TGTGCCTGGCTTAGCGGGGCTTACCAAGAGACCCAGTACTTC.

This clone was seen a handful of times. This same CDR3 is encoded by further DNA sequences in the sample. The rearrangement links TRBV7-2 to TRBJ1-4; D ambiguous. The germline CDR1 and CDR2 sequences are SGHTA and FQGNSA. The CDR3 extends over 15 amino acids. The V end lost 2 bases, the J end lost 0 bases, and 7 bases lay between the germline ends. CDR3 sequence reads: CASSLYSATNEKLFF. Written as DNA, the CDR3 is TGTGCCAGCAGCTTATACAGTGCAACTAATGAAAAACTGTTTTTT. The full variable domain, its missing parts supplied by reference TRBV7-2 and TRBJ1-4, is GAGVSQSPSNKVTEKGKDVELRCDPISGHTALYWYRQSLGQGLEFLIYFQGNSAPDKSGLPSDRFSAERTGGSVSTLTIQRTQQEDSAVYLCASSLYSATNEKLFFGSGTQLSVL.

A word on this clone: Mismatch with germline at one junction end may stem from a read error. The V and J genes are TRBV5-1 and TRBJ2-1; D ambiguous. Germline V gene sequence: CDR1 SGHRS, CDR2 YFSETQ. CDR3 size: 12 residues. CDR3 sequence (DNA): TGCGCCAGCAGCTTGGGAGGACCCAATTTGGTCTTC. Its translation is CASSLGGPNLVF.